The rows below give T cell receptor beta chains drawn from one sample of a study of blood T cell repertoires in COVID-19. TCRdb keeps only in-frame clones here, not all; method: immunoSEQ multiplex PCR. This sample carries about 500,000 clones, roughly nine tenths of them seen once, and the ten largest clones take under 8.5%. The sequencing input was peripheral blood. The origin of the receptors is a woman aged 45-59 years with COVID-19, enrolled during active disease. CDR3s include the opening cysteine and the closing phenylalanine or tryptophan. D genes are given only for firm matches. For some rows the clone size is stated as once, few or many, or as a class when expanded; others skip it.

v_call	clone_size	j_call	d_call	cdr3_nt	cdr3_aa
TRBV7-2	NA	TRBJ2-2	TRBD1	TGTGCCAGCAGCTTCAACAGGGGCACCGGGGAGCTGTTTTTT	CASSFNRGTGELFF
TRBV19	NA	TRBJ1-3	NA	TGTGCCAGTAGTGGGAGGGACGCTAGTGGAAACACCATATATTTT	CASSGRDASGNTIYF
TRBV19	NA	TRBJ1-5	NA	TGTGCCAGTAGTATCGAAGGGGATCTGAGCAATCAGCCCCAGCATTTT	CASSIEGDLSNQPQHF
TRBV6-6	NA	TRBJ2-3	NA	TGTGCCAGCAGTCCCACAGGGGCGGGAGGTACGCAGTATTTT	CASSPTGAGGTQYF
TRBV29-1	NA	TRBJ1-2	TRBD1	TGCAGCGTTGGGACAGGGACTCTAATTAACTATGGCTACACCTTC	CSVGTGTLINYGYTF
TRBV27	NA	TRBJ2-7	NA	TGTGCCAGCAGTCCGGGACCGGGACACTCCTACGAGCAGTACTTC	CASSPGPGHSYEQYF
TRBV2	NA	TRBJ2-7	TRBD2	TGTGCCGGGAGCGGGGGCCATTCCTACGAGCAGTACTTC	CAGSGGHSYEQYF
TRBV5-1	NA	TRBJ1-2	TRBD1	TGCGCCAGCAGCAGTTTACAGGGGGACTATGGCTACACCTTC	CASSSLQGDYGYTF
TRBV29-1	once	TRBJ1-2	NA	TGCAGCGTTGAAGGGCCCGGGGATGGCTACACCTTC	CSVEGPGDGYTF
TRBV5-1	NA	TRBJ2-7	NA	TGCGCCAGCAGCCCGGGTCTCTCCTACGAGCAGTACTTC	CASSPGLSYEQYF
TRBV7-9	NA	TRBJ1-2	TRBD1	TGTGCCAGCAGCCACCCCACCCGGGACAGCCTCCGTGGTGATGGCTACACCTTC	CASSHPTRDSLRGDGYTF
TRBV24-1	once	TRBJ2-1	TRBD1	TGTGCCACCAGTGATTCTCCGGGACAGGGGACCTACAATGAGCAGTTCTTC	CATSDSPGQGTYNEQFF
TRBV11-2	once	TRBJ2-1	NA	TGTGCCAGCAGCTTATTAAGGGGGGGGGCCTACAATGAGCAGTTCTTC	CASSLLRGGAYNEQFF
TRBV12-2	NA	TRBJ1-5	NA	TGTGCAAGTCGCAACAGGGATCAGCCCCAGCATTTT	CASRNRDQPQHF
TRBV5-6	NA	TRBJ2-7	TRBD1	TGTGCCAGCAGCCAGATGGACAGGGGGCATACCTACGAGCAGTACTTC	CASSQMDRGHTYEQYF
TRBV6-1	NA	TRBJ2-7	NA	TGTGCCAGCAGTGACCGCGGGTTGAAAAACGAGCAGTACTTC	CASSDRGLKNEQYF
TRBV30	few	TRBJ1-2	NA	TGTGCCTGGAGTGTACGAACCCCGTCGGGAGGCTACACCTTC	CAWSVRTPSGGYTF
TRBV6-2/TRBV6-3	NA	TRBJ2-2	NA	TGTGCCAGCAGTTTACGTAGGACTGGCGACACCGGGGAGCTGTTTTTT	CASSLRRTGDTGELFF
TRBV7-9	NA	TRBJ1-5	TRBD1	TGTGCCAGCAGCTCCGGACAGGGAGTAGTACAGCCCCAGCATTTT	CASSSGQGVVQPQHF
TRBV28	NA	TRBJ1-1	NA	TGTGCCAGCAGTCACCGGGACTCACTAAGGGGCACTGAAGCTTTCTTT	CASSHRDSLRGTEAFF
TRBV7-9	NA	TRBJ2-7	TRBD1	TGTGCCAGCAGCCAGGACAGGGGCCTCTACGAGCAGTACTTC	CASSQDRGLYEQYF
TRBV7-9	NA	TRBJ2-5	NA	TGTGCCAGCAGGAGGGGGACCGAGACCCAGTACTTC	CASRRGTETQYF
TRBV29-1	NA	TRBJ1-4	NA	TGCAGCGCGGAGGAGAATGAAAAACTGTTTTTT	CSAEENEKLFF
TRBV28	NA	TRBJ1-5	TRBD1	TGTGCCAGCATAGGAGACAGGGCTCTTTATAGCAATCAGCCCCAGCATTTT	CASIGDRALYSNQPQHF
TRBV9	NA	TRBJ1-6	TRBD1	TGTGCCAGCAGCGTAGCGGGGACAGGGAGTTCACCCCTCCACTTT	CASSVAGTGSSPLHF
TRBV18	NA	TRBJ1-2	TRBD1	TGTGCCAGCTCACCCTCGAATTACAGGGGTTCCAACTATGGCTACACCTTC	CASSPSNYRGSNYGYTF
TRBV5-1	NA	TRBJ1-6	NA	TGCGCCAGCAGCCACGGGTCAGATAATTCACCCCTCCACTTT	CASSHGSDNSPLHF
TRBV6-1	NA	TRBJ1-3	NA	TGTGCCAGCAGTGATTGGGGGGGTCGGGGAAACACCATATATTTT	CASSDWGGRGNTIYF
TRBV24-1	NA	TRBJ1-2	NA	TGTGCCACCAGTGACAGGTATACCAACTATGGCTACACCTTC	CATSDRYTNYGYTF
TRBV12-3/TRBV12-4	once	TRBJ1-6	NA	TGTGCCAGCAGCCGATCCGCAGGTTCACCCCTCCACTTT	CASSRSAGSPLHF
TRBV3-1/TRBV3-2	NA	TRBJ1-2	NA	TGTGCCAGCAGCCCCGGGGAAGATGGCTACACCTTC	CASSPGEDGYTF
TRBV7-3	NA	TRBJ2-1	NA	TGTGCCAGCAGCCGGGACTTACACAATGAGCAGTTCTTC	CASSRDLHNEQFF
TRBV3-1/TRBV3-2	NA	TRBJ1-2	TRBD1	TGTGCCAGCAGCCAGGTTGTATCCGACAGGGGCGCCTATGGCTACACCTTC	CASSQVVSDRGAYGYTF
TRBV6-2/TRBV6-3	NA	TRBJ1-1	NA	TGTGCCAGCAGTTACGCAGCGGCCCGGGCTGAAGCTTTCTTT	CASSYAAARAEAFF
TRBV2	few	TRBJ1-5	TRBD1	TGTGCCAGCAGAGACAGGGCGAGTGGCAATCAGCCCCAGCATTTT	CASRDRASGNQPQHF
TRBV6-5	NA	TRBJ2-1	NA	TGTGCCAGTAGGTGGGGCGACAATGAGCAGTTCTTC	CASRWGDNEQFF
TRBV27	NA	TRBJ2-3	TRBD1	TGTGCCAGCAGTTTAGGAAGACAGGGGATTACGAAGTATTTT	CASSLGRQGITKYF
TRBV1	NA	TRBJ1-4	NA	TGCACCAGCAGCCAAGAGGGACAGAAGGACACAGGGAATGAAAAACTGTTTTTT	CTSSQEGQKDTGNEKLFF
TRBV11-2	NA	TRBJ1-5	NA	TGTGCCAGCAGCTTAGCAGACAATCAGCCCCAGCATTTT	CASSLADNQPQHF
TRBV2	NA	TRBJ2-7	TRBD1	TGTGCCAGCCTATGGGACAGCTCCTACGAGCAGTACTTC	CASLWDSSYEQYF
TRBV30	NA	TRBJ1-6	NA	TGTGCCTGGAGTCGACAGGTGGATTCACCCCTCCACTTT	CAWSRQVDSPLHF
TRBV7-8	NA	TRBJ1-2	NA	TGTGCCAGCAGCTTATCGGTATCCTATGGCTACACCTTC	CASSLSVSYGYTF
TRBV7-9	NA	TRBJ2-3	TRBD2	TGTGCCAGCAGCTCCTTAAGCGGGGGGCAGGCAGATACGCAGTATTTT	CASSSLSGGQADTQYF
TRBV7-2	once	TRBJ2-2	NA	TGTGCCAGCAGCTTCCAGACAGGCAACACCGGGGAGCTGTTTTTT	CASSFQTGNTGELFF
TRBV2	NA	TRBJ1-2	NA	TGTGCCAGCAAATCAGGGTTGAGCGGCTACACCTTC	CASKSGLSGYTF
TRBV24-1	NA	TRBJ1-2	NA	TGTGCCACCAGTGACCCAGACGGAGACTATGGCTACACCTTC	CATSDPDGDYGYTF
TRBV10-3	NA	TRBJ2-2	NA	TGTGCCATCAGTGTAAATCCGGCAGGGGCCAACACCGGGGAGCTGTTTTTT	CAISVNPAGANTGELFF
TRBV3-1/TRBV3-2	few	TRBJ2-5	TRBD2	TGTGCCAGCAGCCCCCGACTAGCGGGGGCTCTCCAAGAGACCCAGTACTTC	CASSPRLAGALQETQYF
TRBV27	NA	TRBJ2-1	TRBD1	TGTGCCAGCAGTTTGAGTCAGGGGGCCCCTAACTACAATGAGCAGTTCTTC	CASSLSQGAPNYNEQFF
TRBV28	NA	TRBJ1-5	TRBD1	TGTGCCAGCAGTAGGGGACAGGTTGGCAATCAGCCCCAGCATTTT	CASSRGQVGNQPQHF
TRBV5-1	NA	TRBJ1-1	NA	TGCGCCAGCAGCTTGGAAGTACTAGGTTCACGGGCTCTCCCTAACACTGAAGCTTTCTTT	CASSLEVLGSRALPNTEAFF
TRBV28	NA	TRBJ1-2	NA	TGTGCCAGCAGTTTCGTTCGTGGCTACACCTTC	CASSFVRGYTF
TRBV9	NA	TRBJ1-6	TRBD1	TGTGCCAGCAGTAGCCTGGGACAGGTGGGCCTCCACTTT	CASSSLGQVGLHF
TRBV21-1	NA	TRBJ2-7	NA	TGTGCCAGCAGCATCGGATCTGCGGGGGAGCAGTACTTC	CASSIGSAGEQYF
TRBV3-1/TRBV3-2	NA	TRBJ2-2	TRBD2	TGTGCCAGCAGCCCGATTAGCGGGTGGAGCACCGGGGAGCTGTTTTTT	CASSPISGWSTGELFF